These 32 T cell receptor beta chains were sequenced from one sample in a study of blood T cells in healthy people across ages. A second about 6 to 12 cycle PCR used barcoded and J-beta primers. Each CDR3 protein gets one entry after TCRdb re-called the 5' RACE reads with MiXCR. Among over a million distinct CDR3 sequences listed, approximately 59% were seen once. The specimen sequenced was blood. The source is a man between 18 and 29 years old in good health.

The chain recombines TRBV6-5 with TRBJ1-2; the D is unclear. The CDR3 is made up of 14 amino acids. The V gene lost 5 bases and the J gene lost 4 bases, with 14 bases spanning the gap. Germline CDR1 is MNHEY and CDR2 is SVGAGI. The CDR3 DNA follows: TGTGCCAGCAGTGAATTAGTGGAGAGCTATGGCTACACCTTC. This codes for CASSELVESYGYTF.

V is TRBV10-3 and J is TRBJ2-5; 7 bases map to TRBD1. Gene TRBJ2-7 matches the end of the DNA better, so the J call may be wrong. Germline V gives CDR1 ENHRY, CDR2 SYGVKD. The CDR3 consists of 14 residues. CDR3 region: CAMRSSRQGGEQYF. Written as DNA, the CDR3 is TGTGCCATGAGAAGCTCAAGACAGGGTGGCGAGCAGTACTTC.

This rearrangement joins TRBV20-1 to TRBJ1-2, with D perhaps TRBD1 (6 bases). Trimming took 3 bases from V and 7 from J, leaving 15 bases between them. The CDR3 length is 13 residues. CDR1 DFQATT and CDR2 SNEGSKA come from the germline V gene (reference sequence). The DNA of the CDR3 is TGCAGTGCTAGGCGAACAGGGCTGGGTGGCTACACCTTC. It translates to CSARRTGLGGYTF.

The V call is TRBV7-9, the J call TRBJ2-1; 11 bases align to TRBD2. CDR1 and CDR2 from the germline V gene are SEHNR and FQNEAQ (reference sequence). Trimming took 5 bases from V and 11 from J; bases not matched to a gene: 5. The CDR3 contains 13 residues. CDR3 protein: CASSPGLAEKQFF. In DNA, the CDR3 is TGTGCCAGCAGCCCGGGACTAGCGGAAAAGCAGTTCTTC.

The chain joins TRBV5-1 to TRBJ1-4; no definite D call. The CDR3 is 12 amino acids. Germline values: CDR1 SGHRS, CDR2 YFSETQ. Trimming removed 6 bases at V and 7 bases at J, with 10 bases between. CDR3: CASTSPGEKLFF. The CDR3 coding sequence is TGCGCCAGCACTTCTCCCGGTGAAAAACTGTTTTTT.

The chain uses TRBV4-1 and TRBJ2-7; D remains ambiguous. Trimming took off 2 bases at V and 2 bases at J, with 7 bases between the two ends. The CDR3 extends over 13 amino acids. Germline assignment: CDR1 MGHRA and CDR2 YSYEKL. This chain's CDR3 is CASSQWDTYEQYF. DNA for the CDR3: TGCGCCAGCAGCCAATGGGATACCTACGAGCAGTACTTC.

This clonotype has more than one count but fewer than ten. The chain joins TRBV4-2 to TRBJ2-7; a weak D match, TRBD1 (7 bases). V lost 2 bases and J lost 1, with 12 bases in between. CDR1 and CDR2 from the germline V gene are LGHNA and YNFKEQ. CDR3 length: 15 amino acids. The CDR3 reads CASSQYQGGSYEQYF. The CDR3 nucleotides are TGTGCCAGCAGCCAATACCAGGGGGGTTCCTACGAGCAGTACTTC.

This chain joins TRBV4-2 and TRBJ2-5; D gene ambiguous. The CDR3 is 13 amino acids. Per germline, CDR1 LGHNA and CDR2 YNFKEQ. The V end lost 0 bases, the J end lost 9 bases, and 11 bases lay between the germline ends. CDR3 loop: CASSQDPPDPQYF. For the CDR3, the DNA is TGTGCCAGCAGCCAAGATCCCCCAGACCCCCAGTACTTC.

The rearrangement uses TRBV5-4 and TRBJ2-7; D uncertain. This CDR3 comprises 13 residues. The germline V and J ends were trimmed by 3 bases and 1 base, with 8 bases remaining between them. Germline loops: CDR1 SGHNT, CDR2 YYREEE (reference sequence). The DNA of the CDR3 is TGTGCCAGCAGCTGGGATGCGTCCTACGAGCAGTACTTC. Translating gives CASSWDASYEQYF.

The genes are TRBV7-9 and TRBJ2-1; tentative D call: TRBD1 (6 bases). The end of the DNA fits TRBJ2-7 better, so the J call may be wrong. Germline V gives CDR1 SEHNR, CDR2 FQNEAQ (reference sequence). The CDR3 totals 18 residues. CDR3 sequence: CASSSKSRDRDKAYEQYF. The CDR3 DNA follows: TGTGCCAGCAGCTCCAAGTCCAGAGACCGGGACAAGGCATACGAGCAGTACTTC.

This clonotype was counted between two and nine times. This rearrangement joins TRBV20-1 to TRBJ2-3; D is unclear. Trimming removed 4 bases at V and 5 bases at J, with 13 bases between. The germline V gene has CDR1 DFQATT and CDR2 SNEGSKA (reference sequence). This CDR3 contains 13 residues. The CDR3 DNA reads as TGCAGTGCTATCTTAGCCGGGCGAGATACGCAGTATTTT. It translates to CSAILAGRDTQYF.

This CDR3 reads CASSQEGQYSNQPQHF. For the CDR3, the DNA is TGCGCCAGCAGCCAAGAGGGACAGTATAGCAATCAGCCCCAGCATTTT. The V call is TRBV4-1, the J call TRBJ1-5; 7 bases align to TRBD1. Trimming at V came to 0 bases and at J to 0 bases, leaving 2 bases not matched to a gene. The CDR3 consists of 16 residues. Per the germline V gene, CDR1 is MGHRA and CDR2 is YSYEKL.

The rearrangement uses TRBV15 and TRBJ2-7; TRBD1 matches at 11 bases. This CDR3 is built from 15 residues. The germline V gene has CDR1 LNHNV and CDR2 YYDKDF (reference sequence). The V segment lost 6 bases and the J segment 11 bases; nucleotides outside the gene matches: 15. CDR3 sequence reads: CATSKNPGQGGLEYF. The DNA of the CDR3 is TGTGCCACCAGTAAAAACCCGGGACAGGGGGGCCTTGAGTACTTC.

This sequence joins TRBV5-1 and TRBJ2-7; D is perhaps TRBD1 or TRBD2 (5 bases each). Germline V gene lookup returns CDR1 SGHRS and CDR2 YFSETQ. V shed 3 bases and J shed 5 bases, with 12 bases lying between them. CDR3 length: 13 residues. The CDR3 DNA sequence: TGCGCCAGCAGCTCGGCCCAGGGACACGAGCAGTACTTC. Its translation: CASSSAQGHEQYF.

The chain couples TRBV6-2 or TRBV6-3 to TRBJ2-1, with 12 nucleotides matching TRBD2. This CDR3 spans 15 amino acids. CDR1 is MNHEY, CDR2 SVGEGT, per germline. The junction had 3 bases not matched to a gene; V was cut back by 6 bases and J by 3 bases. The DNA of the CDR3 is TGTGCCAGCAGGCAACTAGCGGGAGGCTACAATGAGCAGTTCTTC. Its protein is CASRQLAGGYNEQFF.

This clonotype was seen just once. V is TRBV6-2 or TRBV6-3 and J is TRBJ2-2; no firm D call. The CDR3 is made up of 14 amino acids. CDR1 MNHEY and CDR2 SVGEGT come from the germline V gene. Trimming removed 2 bases at V and 4 bases at J, with 8 bases between. CDR3 sequence (DNA): TGTGCCAGCAGTTACGGTCATAGCACCGGGGAGCTGTTTTTT. Translation gives CASSYGHSTGELFF.

V and J are TRBV6-2 or TRBV6-3 and TRBJ2-5, with D unresolved. Germline V gives CDR1 MNHEY, CDR2 SVGEGT. The length of the CDR3 is 12 residues. V lost 6 bases and J lost 9, with 14 bases in between. CDR3 amino acids: CASRSDSEAQYF. As DNA, the CDR3 is TGTGCCAGCAGGAGTGATTCCGAGGCCCAGTACTTC.

This clonotype came up a few times. This CDR3 is CASSEGLAGQEQYF. The CDR3 DNA follows: TGTGCCAGCAGCGAGGGACTAGCGGGACAAGAGCAGTACTTC. The chain recombines TRBV9 with TRBJ2-7; 13 bases are shared with TRBD2. Germline CDR1 reads SGDLS; CDR2 reads YYNGEE. The CDR3 is made up of 14 amino acids. The V and J ends lost 3 bases and 7 bases, in that order; junction bases with no gene match: 4. Full variable domain (rest looked up from reference TRBV9 and TRBJ2-7): DSGVTQTPKHLITATGQRVTLRCSPRSGDLSVYWYQQSLDQGLQFLIQYYNGEERAKGNILERFSAQQFPDLHSELNLSSLELGDSALYFCASSEGLAGQEQYFGPGTRLTVT.

This clonotype has just a few counts. CDR3 in amino acids: CASSQGPERNIQYF. The CDR3 DNA is TGCGCCAGCAGCCAAGGGCCGGAAAGAAACATTCAGTACTTC. The rearrangement links TRBV4-1 to TRBJ2-4; D ambiguous. Germline V CDR1 and CDR2: MGHRA, YSYEKL. Between the trimmed V and J ends, which lost 1 base and 6 bases, there was a span of 10 bases. This CDR3 spans 14 amino acids.

The chain links TRBV27 to TRBJ2-1; 14 positions match TRBD2. The germline CDR1 and CDR2 sequences are MNHEY and SMNVEV (reference sequence). The CDR3 has 18 amino acids. With V trimmed by 5 bases and J by 2 bases, 8 bases remained unmatched. CDR3 sequence (DNA): TGTGCCAGCAGTCCCGGGACTAGCGGGAGTGACCCCTACAATGAGCAGTTCTTC. Amino acids: CASSPGTSGSDPYNEQFF.

The J gene is TRBJ2-5, the V gene TRBV20-1; TRBD2 matches at 7 bases. TRBJ2-4 matches the DNA end more closely, so the J call is doubtful. The CDR3 is 15 residues long. Germline lookup yields CDR1 DFQATT and CDR2 SNEGSKA (reference sequence). The CDR3 sequence: CSARDIGEGTDIQYF. The DNA for the CDR3 is TGCAGTGCTAGAGATATTGGGGAGGGGACTGACATTCAGTACTTC.

J is TRBJ2-7 and V is TRBV10-3; D not certain. Germline V gene sequence: CDR1 ENHRY, CDR2 SYGVKD. The CDR3 contains 16 residues. The germline V and J ends were trimmed by 0 bases and 5 bases, with 17 bases remaining between them. DNA of the CDR3: TGTGCCATCAGTGAGTCTCCCATCGGTGGGGTCAACGAGCAGTACTTC. Residues: CAISESPIGGVNEQYF.

This chain joins TRBV28 and TRBJ2-4; no definite D call. The CDR3 is 15 residues long. Germline V CDR1 and CDR2: MDHEN, SYDVKM. V was shortened by 5 bases and J by 0 bases, with 11 bases between the two germline ends. The CDR3 spells CASSPTHLAKNIQYF. The CDR3 bases are TGTGCCAGCAGTCCAACTCATTTAGCCAAAAACATTCAGTACTTC.

The rearrangement links TRBV27 to TRBJ2-1; D possibly uses TRBD1 or TRBD2 (5 bases each). CDR1 is MNHEY and CDR2 is SMNVEV in the germline V gene (reference sequence). The CDR3 extends over 19 amino acids. V lost 0 bases and J lost 2, with 20 bases in between. The CDR3 DNA follows: TGTGCCAGCAGTTTATCGGGGACGAGGGGAGCGGCACCCTACAATGAGCAGTTCTTC. Translated: CASSLSGTRGAAPYNEQFF.

This clonotype was recorded once. The chain is built from TRBV7-9 and TRBJ2-1; TRBD2 matches at 8 bases. V was clipped by 4 bases and J by 5 bases; unmatched bases: 4. From germline, CDR1 is SEHNR and CDR2 FQNEAQ (reference sequence). This CDR3 comprises 14 residues. The CDR3 region is CASSSGLVNNEQFF. The CDR3 nucleotides are TGTGCCAGCAGCTCGGGACTAGTAAACAATGAGCAGTTCTTC.

The CDR3 nucleotides are TGTGCCACCAGCAGAGACTCCTCCGGGGAGCTGTTTTTT. Its protein is CATSRDSSGELFF. The chain recombines TRBV15 with TRBJ2-2; D gene ambiguous. CDR1 and CDR2 (germline): LNHNV, YYDKDF (reference sequence). Trimming shortened V by 0 bases and J by 6 bases, and 5 bases separated the two germline ends. This CDR3 has 13 residues. Full variable domain (remainder filled in from reference TRBV15 and TRBJ2-2): DAMVIQNPRYQVTQFGKPVTLSCSQTLNHNVMYWYQQKSSQAPKLLFHYYDKDFNNEADTPDNFQSRRPNTSFCFLDIRSPGLGDTAMYLCATSRDSSGELFFGEGSRLTVL.

V is TRBV6-2 or TRBV6-3 and J is TRBJ1-5, with no clear D. Germline lookup yields CDR1 MNHEY and CDR2 SVGEGT. Trimming pared 5 bases from V and 5 bases from J, leaving 13 bases between. There are 14 residues in the CDR3. The CDR3 region has the DNA TGTGCCAGCAGTACCAATAGAGATGATCAGCCCCAGCATTTT. Its protein product is CASSTNRDDQPQHF.

The chain carries TRBV12-3 or TRBV12-4 and TRBJ2-3, with D perhaps TRBD1 or TRBD2 (5 bases each). The CDR3 is made up of 15 amino acids. The V and J ends lost 4 bases and 4 bases respectively, with 15 bases between them. CDR3 amino acids: CASSWDQRVPDTQYF. The CDR3 bases are TGTGCCAGCAGTTGGGACCAACGGGTCCCAGATACGCAGTATTTT.

The V call is TRBV4-1, the J call TRBJ2-2; D unresolved. CDR1 is MGHRA and CDR2 is YSYEKL in the germline V gene. This CDR3 has 16 residues. Trimming removed 0 bases at V and 2 bases at J, with 10 bases between. The CDR3 sequence is CASSQERSLNTGELFF. As DNA, the CDR3 is TGCGCCAGCAGCCAAGAACGGTCCCTAAACACCGGGGAGCTGTTTTTT.

The chain has TRBV7-9 and TRBJ2-4; TRBD1 might be the D (5 bases). The V gene lost 6 bases and the J gene lost 13 bases, with 16 bases spanning the gap. Germline loops: CDR1 SEHNR, CDR2 FQNEAQ (reference sequence). The CDR3 runs 12 residues. This CDR3 reads CASSPDATEQYF. The DNA for the CDR3 is TGTGCCAGCAGTCCGGACGCGACAGAACAGTACTTC.

The rearrangement links TRBV6-2 or TRBV6-3 to TRBJ1-2, with TRBD1 matching over 9 bases. The V segment lost 6 bases and the J segment 8 bases; nucleotides outside the gene matches: 10. The CDR3 length is 14 residues. Germline loops: CDR1 MNHEY, CDR2 SVGEGT. This CDR3 reads CASRDPGTGRGYTF. For the CDR3, the DNA is TGTGCCAGCAGAGACCCCGGGACAGGGCGCGGCTACACCTTC.

The rearrangement links TRBV27 to TRBJ1-5; no definite D call. Per germline, CDR1 MNHEY and CDR2 SMNVEV (reference sequence). The CDR3 sequence is 19 residues long. The V and J ends lost 4 bases and 5 bases respectively, with 27 bases between them. The DNA of the CDR3 is TGTGCCAGCAGTTATGACCACAGCGGGAGGTCCGGGGTCGATCAGCCCCAGCATTTT. The encoded protein is CASSYDHSGRSGVDQPQHF.